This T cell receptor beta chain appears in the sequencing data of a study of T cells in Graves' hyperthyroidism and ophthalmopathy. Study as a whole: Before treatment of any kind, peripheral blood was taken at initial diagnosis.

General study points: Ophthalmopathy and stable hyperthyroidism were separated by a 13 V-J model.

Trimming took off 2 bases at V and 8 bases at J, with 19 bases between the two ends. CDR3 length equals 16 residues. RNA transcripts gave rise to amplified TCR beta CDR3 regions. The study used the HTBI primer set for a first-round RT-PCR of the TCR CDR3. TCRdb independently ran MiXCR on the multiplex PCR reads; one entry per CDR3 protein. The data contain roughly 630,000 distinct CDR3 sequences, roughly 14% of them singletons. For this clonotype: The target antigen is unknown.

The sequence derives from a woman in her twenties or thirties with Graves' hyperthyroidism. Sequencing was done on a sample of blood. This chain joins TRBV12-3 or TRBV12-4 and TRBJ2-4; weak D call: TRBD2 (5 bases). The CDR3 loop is CASSLLAGVPADIQYF. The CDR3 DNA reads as TGTGCCAGCAGTTTATTGGCTGGGGTCCCAGCGGACATTCAGTACTTC.